This T cell receptor (beta chain) is from a study of OX40 agonist ivuxolimab in advanced cancers. About the research overall: The drug used for patients, ivuxolimab, was an agonistic anti-OX40 (CD134) antibody. Patients were treated with intravenous ivuxolimab, dosed at 0.01 to 10 mg/kg and infused every 2 weeks.

Comment on this clone: Its antigen is as yet unknown.

Study-wide results and caveats: CD4+ and CD8+ blood T cells expanded clonally by week 6 at 0.1 to 3.0 mg/kg. On average, a greater number of expanded clones characterised CD8+ T cells relative to CD4+.

Germline V gene lookup returns CDR1 SGHDT and CDR2 YYEEEE. This CDR3 comprises 16 residues. J gave up 1 base and V 3 bases, and 7 bases lay outside the gene matches. Using immunoSEQ multiplex PCR, the repertoire was profiled, and TCRdb retains in-frame clones only, with some absent. The table lists more than 80,000 clones, 86% of them singletons. The starting material was CD4+ or CD8+ T cells sorted from blood, obtained in a trial of the OX40 agonist ivuxolimab. The chain joins TRBV5-6 to TRBJ2-3; 8 nucleotides match TRBD2. This receptor was taken from an adult with an advanced solid tumor such as melanoma, head and neck, liver or kidney cancer. DNA of the CDR3: TGTGCCAGCAGCTACGAGCGGGAGCGAGGCACAGATACGCAGTATTTT. Protein: CASSYERERGTDTQYF.